Listed below are T cell receptor beta chains from one sample, sequenced in a study of cytomegalovirus exposure and HLA in healthy donors. TCRdb keeps only in-frame clones here, not all; method: immunoSEQ multiplex PCR. This table holds under 200,000 clones, 84% found once. The specimen was PBMCs. Receptors were obtained from a man aged 18 to 35 in good health and CMV-seronegative. The CDR3 runs from the conserved cysteine through the conserved F or W. The D gene is left open where the match is weak. Part of the rows lack a size; the others show once, few, many or a class for expanded clones.

D gene	clone size	V gene	CDR3 length	J gene	CDR3 DNA	CDR3 protein
TRBD1	few	TRBV14	13	TRBJ2-7	TGTGCCAGCAGTTCCGGGACAGGGATCGAGCAGTACTTC	CASSSGTGIEQYF
-	-	TRBV6-1	16	TRBJ1-5	TGTGCCAGCAGTGACCCCCGGGGGTGGGGCAATCAGCCCCAGCATTTT	CASSDPRGWGNQPQHF
TRBD2	-	TRBV7-9	13	TRBJ2-5	TGTTCCAGCGGCGGGGGGAACCAAGAGACCCAGTACTTC	CSSGGGNQETQYF
TRBD1	-	TRBV5-4	15	TRBJ1-4	TGTGCCAGCAGCTATACGGGACAGGGTCGAGAAAAACTGTTTTTT	CASSYTGQGREKLFF
-	-	TRBV28	15	TRBJ2-7	TGTGCCAGCAGTTCCGGGACATGGATGGGTGAGGAGCAGTACTTC	CASSSGTWMGEEQYF
-	-	TRBV6-9	14	TRBJ2-5	TGTGCCAGCAGCCTATTAACGACTGAAGAGACCCAGTACTTC	CASSLLTTEETQYF
-	-	TRBV19	13	TRBJ1-2	TGTGCCAGTAGTATAAAACAGAACTATGGCTACACCTTC	CASSIKQNYGYTF
-	-	TRBV9	17	TRBJ2-5	TGTGCCAGCAGCGGAAACCCGGGACACCCTACCCAAGAGACCCAGTACTTC	CASSGNPGHPTQETQYF
-	-	TRBV5-1	11	TRBJ2-1	TGCGCCAGCAGCTTGGGCGGGGAGCAGTTCTTC	CASSLGGEQFF
TRBD2	-	TRBV19	19	TRBJ2-5	TGTGCCAGTAGTTCGCCCAGCGGGGGGGCCGATGGGTACCAAGAGACCCAGTACTTC	CASSSPSGGADGYQETQYF
-	-	TRBV19	15	TRBJ1-5	TGTGCCAGTAGTATGGGGGGTAAGGGCAATCAGCCCCAGCATTTT	CASSMGGKGNQPQHF
-	-	TRBV29-1	14	TRBJ2-1	TGCAGCGTTGAGGGAGGAGACGTCCTCAATGAGCAGTTCTTC	CSVEGGDVLNEQFF
TRBD1	-	TRBV11-2	11	TRBJ2-7	TGTGCCAGCAGCGCGACAGGGCTGCAGTACTTC	CASSATGLQYF
-	-	TRBV2	13	TRBJ2-5	TGTGCCAGCAGTGAAGGTCTCCAAGAGACCCAGTACTTC	CASSEGLQETQYF
TRBD2	-	TRBV7-8	20	TRBJ2-4	TGTGCCAGCAGCGCACAGTGGACTAGCGGGGGGGCTGGAACCAAAAACATTCAGTACTTC	CASSAQWTSGGAGTKNIQYF
TRBD1	-	TRBV19	14	TRBJ1-1	TGTGCCAGTAGTGTTGACAGGGGTGACACTGAAGCTTTCTTT	CASSVDRGDTEAFF
TRBD1	-	TRBV13	16	TRBJ1-1	TGTGCCAGCAGCTTAGGGACAGGGGGCCGGGTCACTGAAGCTTTCTTT	CASSLGTGGRVTEAFF
-	once	TRBV28	15	TRBJ1-4	TGTGCCAGCAGTCACCAAGGCGGAGCTAATGAAAAACTGTTTTTT	CASSHQGGANEKLFF
-	-	TRBV4-3	14	TRBJ1-3	TGCGCCAGCAGCCAAGGGTCCCTCCGGGGCACCATATATTTT	CASSQGSLRGTIYF
-	-	TRBV27	15	TRBJ2-7	TGTGCCAGCAGTTTCCTCGGACAGAGCTCCTACGAGCAGTACTTC	CASSFLGQSSYEQYF
TRBD2	-	TRBV11-3	14	TRBJ2-2	TGTGCCAGCAGCTTAGTTCGGGGGGGCGGGGAGCTGTTTTTT	CASSLVRGGGELFF
-	-	TRBV5-8	15	TRBJ2-1	TGTGCCAGCAGTCCCGACTGGATCTCCTACAATGAGCAGTTCTTC	CASSPDWISYNEQFF
-	-	TRBV7-8	15	TRBJ1-5	TGTGCCAGCAGCCCCGCAGGGGCGGGCAATCAGCCCCAGCATTTT	CASSPAGAGNQPQHF
-	-	TRBV6-5	15	TRBJ2-7	TGTGCCAGCAGTCCACTGAGTGGGAGTAGGTACGAGCAGTACTTC	CASSPLSGSRYEQYF
TRBD1	-	TRBV5-6	13	TRBJ1-2	TGTGCCAGCAGCACAGGACAGGGAAGGGGCTACACCTTC	CASSTGQGRGYTF
-	once	TRBV9	16	TRBJ2-2	TGTGCCAGCAGCGTAGGGGGGCAGGGGATCACCGGGGAGCTGTTTTTT	CASSVGGQGITGELFF
TRBD1	-	TRBV18	15	TRBJ2-7	TGTGCCAGCTCACCACGGGACAGGGCGACCTACGAGCAGTACTTC	CASSPRDRATYEQYF
TRBD2	-	TRBV4-1	15	TRBJ2-7	TGCGCCAGCAGCCTGAGCGGGGGGTCCTCCTACGAGCAGTACTTC	CASSLSGGSSYEQYF
TRBD1	-	TRBV5-6	17	TRBJ1-2	TGTGCCAGCAGCTTCCTACGTGGACAGGGGAAGGACTATGGCTACACCTTC	CASSFLRGQGKDYGYTF
-	-	TRBV15	14	TRBJ2-5	TGTGCCACCAGCAGAGTTGGGGGCGTGAGGACCCAGTACTTC	CATSRVGGVRTQYF
TRBD2	-	TRBV7-3	15	TRBJ2-1	TGTGCCAGCAGCCCCATAGCGGGAGGCTACAATGAGCAGTTCTTC	CASSPIAGGYNEQFF
TRBD2	-	TRBV6-5	15	TRBJ2-1	TGTGCCAGCAGTTACGCGGGGGGGTTATACAATGAGCAGTTCTTC	CASSYAGGLYNEQFF
-	once	TRBV7-2	14	TRBJ1-5	TGTGCCAGCAGCTTCTTTGAGAGCAATCAGCCCCAGCATTTT	CASSFFESNQPQHF
TRBD1	-	TRBV6-4	14	TRBJ1-1	TGTGCCAGCAGAACCCAACAGGGGGGAACTGAAGCTTTCTTT	CASRTQQGGTEAFF
TRBD1	-	TRBV9	17	TRBJ1-4	TGTGCCAGCAGCGTAGCGGCGGGGGGACAGGGAAGTGTGGAACTGTTTTTT	CASSVAAGGQGSVELFF
-	-	TRBV5-4	15	TRBJ1-1	TGTGCCAGCAGCTGGGGTCTAAGGGGTAACACTGAAGCTTTCTTT	CASSWGLRGNTEAFF
TRBD1	-	TRBV5-4	13	TRBJ2-5	TGTGCCAGCAGCTTGAGGGGGCCGGAGACCCAGTACTTC	CASSLRGPETQYF
-	-	TRBV6-4	16	TRBJ2-5	TGTGCCAGCAGTGAGCAGGCCGGGGGGCCGTCCGAGACCCAGTACTTC	CASSEQAGGPSETQYF
TRBD2	-	TRBV5-1	15	TRBJ2-1	TGCGCCAGCAGCCTTTCTAGCGGAGTCAACAATGAGCAGTTCTTC	CASSLSSGVNNEQFF
TRBD1	few	TRBV10-3	15	TRBJ1-2	TGTGCCATCAGCCAACCGGGACAGGGGCGGTATGGCTACACCTTC	CAISQPGQGRYGYTF
-	-	TRBV4-1	14	TRBJ1-2	TGCGCCAGCAGCCAAGACAGGGGCCACTATGGCTACACCTTC	CASSQDRGHYGYTF
TRBD2	-	TRBV5-6	16	TRBJ2-7	TGTGCCAGCAGCTCCGCCCTTAGCGGGAGGTCCTACGAGCAGTACTTC	CASSSALSGRSYEQYF
TRBD2	-	TRBV29-1	15	TRBJ2-7	TGCAGCGTGGAGACCTTGGCGGGAGAGACCTACGAGCAGTACTTC	CSVETLAGETYEQYF
-	-	TRBV6-1	14	TRBJ2-1	TGTGCCAGCCCCAGGGGCGACTCCTACAATGAGCAGTTCTTC	CASPRGDSYNEQFF
-	-	TRBV6-5	14	TRBJ2-7	TGTGCCAGCAGCCCCGCCGGGACACTTTACGAGCAGTACTTC	CASSPAGTLYEQYF
-	few	TRBV12-2	16	TRBJ2-6	TGTGCAAGTCGAGGGACAGGGTTCTCTGGGGCCAACGTCCTGACTTTC	CASRGTGFSGANVLTF
-	-	TRBV9	17	TRBJ1-4	TGTGCCAGCAGCGCCTGGGGAGGGGCCGGGACTAATGAAAAACTGTTTTTT	CASSAWGGAGTNEKLFF
-	-	TRBV27	14	TRBJ2-4	TGTGCCAGCAGTTATGGGGGGGCCAAAAACATTCAGTACTTC	CASSYGGAKNIQYF
TRBD1	-	TRBV28	12	TRBJ1-2	TGTGCCAGCGCCCCAGGGGGTTCTGGCTACACCTTC	CASAPGGSGYTF
-	-	TRBV12-5	16	TRBJ2-5	TGTGCTAGTGGTTTGGCCGTCATCACAGGAATAGAGACCCAGTACTTC	CASGLAVITGIETQYF
-	once	TRBV5-4	16	TRBJ2-2	TGTGCCAGCAGCCCCCGTGGACTCGGGAACACCGGGGAGCTGTTTTTT	CASSPRGLGNTGELFF
TRBD2	-	TRBV7-3	13	TRBJ2-1	TGTGCCAGCAGTCTCGTGGGGGGGACCAAGCAGTTCTTC	CASSLVGGTKQFF
-	-	TRBV28	13	TRBJ1-1	TGTGCCAGCAGTTTTTCGGGTGGCACTGAAGCTTTCTTT	CASSFSGGTEAFF
-	-	TRBV4-1	11	TRBJ2-5	TGCGCCAGCAGGGAGGGGGAGACCCAGTACTTC	CASREGETQYF
TRBD1	-	TRBV27	18	TRBJ1-6	TGTGCCAGCGCCCCCGACAGGGAATTAACGGCCTATAATTCACCCCTCCACTTT	CASAPDRELTAYNSPLHF